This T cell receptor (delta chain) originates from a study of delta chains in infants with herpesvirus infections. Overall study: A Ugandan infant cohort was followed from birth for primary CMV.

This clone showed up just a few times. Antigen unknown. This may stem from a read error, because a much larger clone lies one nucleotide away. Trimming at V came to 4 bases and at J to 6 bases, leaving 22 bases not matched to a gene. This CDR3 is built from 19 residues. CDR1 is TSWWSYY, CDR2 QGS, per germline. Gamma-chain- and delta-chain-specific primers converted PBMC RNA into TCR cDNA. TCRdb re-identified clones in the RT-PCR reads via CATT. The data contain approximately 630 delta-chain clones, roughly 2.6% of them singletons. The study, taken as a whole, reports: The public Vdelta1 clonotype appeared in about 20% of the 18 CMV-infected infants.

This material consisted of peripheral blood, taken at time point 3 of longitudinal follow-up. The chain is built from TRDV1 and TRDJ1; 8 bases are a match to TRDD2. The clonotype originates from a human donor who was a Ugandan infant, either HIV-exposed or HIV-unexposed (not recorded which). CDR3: CALGGTASYVVGAIHKLIF. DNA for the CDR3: TGTGCTCTTGGGGGTACCGCTTCCTACGTAGTTGGGGCAATTCATAAACTCATCTTT.